Detailed here is one T cell receptor beta chain. Its antigen is unknown. V gave up 4 bases and J gave up 4 bases; unmatched junction bases: 10. Germline CDR1 MNHNS, CDR2 SASEGT. The CDR3 sequence is 15 residues long. The record originates from a study of T-cell reconstitution after alpha-beta-depleted transplantation in children. Preparation of the TCRbeta library involved a method that used unique molecular identifiers. TCRdb ran MiXCR on the PCR reads and lists one entry per CDR3 protein. The sample lists 200,000 to 300,000 distinct CDR3 sequences, about 23% seen once, with about 2.8% in the top ten. Study-level points and caveats: The authors attributed T-cell counts and diversity one year after transplant mostly to newly produced T cells. Expanded clones from the graft, numbering several hundred, reportedly supplied alpha-beta T cells about two months after transplant.

Sample: PBMCs, taken before TCRalphabeta/CD19-depleted stem cell transplant. The chain is built from TRBV6-1 and TRBJ2-7; TRBD1 matches at 7 bases. This receptor was taken from a girl aged 2 to 9 with Fanconi anemia, due to receive a stem cell transplant. The DNA of the CDR3 is TGTGCCAGCAGTGCCCGACAGGGAGCGGCTTACGAGCAGTACTTC. Translating it yields CASSARQGAAYEQYF.